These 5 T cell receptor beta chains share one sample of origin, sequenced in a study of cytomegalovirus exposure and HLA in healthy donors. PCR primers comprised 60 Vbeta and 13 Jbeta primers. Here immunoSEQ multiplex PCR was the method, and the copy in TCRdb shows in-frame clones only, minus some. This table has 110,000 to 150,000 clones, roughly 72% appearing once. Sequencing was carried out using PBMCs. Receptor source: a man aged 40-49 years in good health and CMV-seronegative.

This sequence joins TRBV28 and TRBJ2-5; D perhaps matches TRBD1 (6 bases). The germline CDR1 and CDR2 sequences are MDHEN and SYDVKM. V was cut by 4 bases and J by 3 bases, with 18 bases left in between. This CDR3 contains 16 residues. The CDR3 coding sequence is TGTGCCAGCAGTTATCGGGGCAGGGGCGGCAAAGAGACCCAGTACTTC. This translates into CASSYRGRGGKETQYF.

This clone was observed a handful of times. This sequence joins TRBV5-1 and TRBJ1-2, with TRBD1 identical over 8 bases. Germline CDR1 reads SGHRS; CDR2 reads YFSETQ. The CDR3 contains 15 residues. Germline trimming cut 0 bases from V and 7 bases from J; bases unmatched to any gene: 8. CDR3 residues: CASSLGVTGAAGYTF. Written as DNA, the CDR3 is TGCGCCAGCAGCTTGGGGGTGACAGGGGCGGCTGGCTACACCTTC.

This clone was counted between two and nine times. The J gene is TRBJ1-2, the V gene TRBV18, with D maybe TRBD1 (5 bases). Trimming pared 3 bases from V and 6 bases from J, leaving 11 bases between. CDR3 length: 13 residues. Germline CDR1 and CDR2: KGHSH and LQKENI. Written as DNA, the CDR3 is TGTGCCAGCTCACCCGACAGAAGGGATGGCTACACCTTC. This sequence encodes CASSPDRRDGYTF.

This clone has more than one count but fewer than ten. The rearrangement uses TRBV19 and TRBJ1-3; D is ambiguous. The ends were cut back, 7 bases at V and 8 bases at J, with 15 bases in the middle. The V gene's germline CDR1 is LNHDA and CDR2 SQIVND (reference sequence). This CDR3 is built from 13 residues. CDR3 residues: CASTARARDTIYF. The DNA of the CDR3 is TGTGCCAGTACCGCGCGGGCCCGCGACACCATATATTTT.

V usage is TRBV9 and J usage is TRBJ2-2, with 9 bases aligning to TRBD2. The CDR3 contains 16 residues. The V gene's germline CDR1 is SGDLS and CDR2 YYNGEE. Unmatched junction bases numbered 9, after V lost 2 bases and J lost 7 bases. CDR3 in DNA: TGTGCCAGCAGCGTTCTGGCGGGGGGGCCTATCGGGGAGCTGTTTTTT. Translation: CASSVLAGGPIGELFF.